This T cell receptor (beta chain) was observed in a study of shared clonotypes between healthy human individuals. Study observations and caveats: Clonotype sharing across a few donors was observed for 4.5% to 6.5% of naive CD4 clonotypes.

This clone was observed a single time. Antigen unknown. Trimming took 9 bases from V and 1 from J, leaving 9 bases between them. CDR3 length: 12 residues. Germline V gene lookup returns CDR1 SGHNT and CDR2 YENEEA. The table came from immunoSEQ multiplex PCR; TCRdb's copy has only in-frame clones and leaves some out. In the table there are 850,000 to 1,100,000 clones, 70% to 80% of which are singletons. Input material: memory CD4+ T cells from PBMCs. Subset here: CD45RA-negative fraction. The V gene is TRBV11-3, the J gene TRBJ2-5; tentatively, D is TRBD2 (6 bases). This clonotype was obtained from a man aged 18 to 29 in good health. Some clones in this sample may be carry-over from other donors' samples. CDR3 nucleotides: TGTGCCAGTGCGGGGCCCCAAGAGACCCAGTACTTC. It codes for CASAGPQETQYF.